This is a list of T cell receptor beta chains from one sample in a study of T cells in Graves' hyperthyroidism and ophthalmopathy. TCRdb re-called the multiplex PCR reads with MiXCR, one entry per CDR3 protein. The table has some 770,000 distinct CDR3 sequences, 15% to 20% seen once. The sample taken for sequencing was blood. These receptor sequences come from a young man with Graves' hyperthyroidism. Each CDR3 is given with its conserved first and last residue. D genes are given only for firm matches. Expanded clones are given a class, and other clones once, few, many or no size at all.

clone_size	v_call	j_call	d_call	cdr3_length	cdr3_aa	cdr3_nt
many	TRBV3-1	TRBJ1-2	NA	14	CASSQEIGSYGYTF	TGTGCCAGCAGCCAAGAAATAGGTAGCTATGGCTACACCTTC
many	TRBV28	TRBJ2-7	TRBD1	14	CASSLGQGAHEQYF	TGTGCCAGCAGTTTGGGGCAGGGGGCACACGAGCAGTACTTC
many	TRBV30	TRBJ2-5	NA	11	CAWSNGETQYF	TGTGCCTGGAGTAATGGAGAGACCCAGTACTTC
NA	TRBV28	TRBJ1-6	NA	17	CASSLTPNRGYNSPLHF	TGTGCCAGCAGTTTAACCCCGAACCGAGGATATAATTCACCCCTCCACTTT
NA	TRBV7-9	TRBJ1-1	NA	14	CASSSNQDGEGAFF	TGTGCCAGCAGCTCAAACCAGGACGGGGAGGGAGCTTTCTTT
once	TRBV29-1	TRBJ1-1	NA	13	CSAIDRTNTEAFF	TGCAGCGCCATTGACAGGACAAACACTGAAGCTTTCTTT
few	TRBV5-5	TRBJ2-1	NA	13	CASSTGTRNEQFF	TGTGCCAGCAGCACCGGGACTCGAAATGAGCAGTTCTTC
NA	TRBV20-1	TRBJ2-5	TRBD2	18	CSARDLASGPLGGETQYF	TGCAGTGCTAGAGATTTAGCTAGCGGGCCTTTGGGGGGGGAGACCCAGTACTTC
NA	TRBV7-2	TRBJ1-2	NA	14	CASSLYRISQGYTF	TGTGCCAGCAGCTTGTATAGGATATCACAGGGCTACACCTTC
NA	TRBV6-1	TRBJ2-7	TRBD2	14	CASSVISGVYEQYF	TGTGCCAGCAGCGTTATCAGCGGGGTCTACGAGCAGTACTTC
NA	TRBV20-1	TRBJ2-7	TRBD1	15	CSARPGQGASYEQYF	TGCAGTGCTAGGCCGGGACAGGGAGCGTCCTACGAGCAGTACTTC
NA	TRBV28	TRBJ1-5	NA	13	CASSSYPGQPQHF	TGTGCCAGCAGTTCGTACCCTGGGCAGCCCCAGCATTTT
NA	TRBV11-2	TRBJ2-7	TRBD2	15	CASSLERPSGYEQYF	TGTGCCAGCAGCTTAGAGCGGCCTAGCGGCTACGAGCAGTACTTC
NA	TRBV7-2	TRBJ2-2	TRBD2	17	CASSLGTSGRDTGELFF	TGTGCCAGCAGCTTGGGGACTAGCGGGAGAGACACCGGGGAGCTGTTTTTT